Shown below are 25 T cell receptor beta chains from a single sample sequenced in a study of blood T cell repertoires in COVID-19 (dated by TCRdb to 2020 to 2021). Library prep was done by the immunoSEQ multiplex PCR assay. Not all clones reach the TCRdb copy of this immuneACCESS table, which keeps in-frame sequences only. Checked studies attribute under half of the gap to unresolved V genes and leave the rest unexplained. The sample has about 69,000 clones on record, around 83% of them singletons. The ten largest account for about 9.8% of the sample. Sequencing used peripheral blood. The receptors here all came from a woman of 80 years or more with acute or convalescent COVID-19.

This chain links TRBV30 with TRBJ2-3, with 7 bases aligning to TRBD1. This CDR3 is built from 14 residues. V gave up 6 bases and J gave up 6 bases; unmatched junction bases: 12. Per the germline V gene, CDR1 is GTSNPN and CDR2 is SVGIG (reference sequence). The CDR3 loop reads CACSQGFGGDTQYF. The CDR3 DNA sequence: TGTGCCTGCTCACAGGGGTTCGGAGGCGATACGCAGTATTTT.

The chain recombines TRBV4-2 with TRBJ1-2; weak D call: TRBD1 (6 bases). V was cut by 1 base and J by 4 bases, with 10 bases left in between. CDR1 is LGHNA and CDR2 is YNFKEQ in the germline V gene. CDR3 length: 14 amino acids. CDR3 DNA sequence: TGTGCCAGCAGCCAAGGGACAGTGGGCTATGGCTACACCTTC. It is translated as CASSQGTVGYGYTF.

The chain has TRBV4-1 and TRBJ2-1, with TRBD2 matching 9 bases. Germline-derived CDR1 and CDR2 are MGHRA and YSYEKL. J gave up 0 bases and V 0 bases, and 9 bases lay outside the gene matches. The CDR3 has 19 amino acids. CDR3 residues: CASSQDQLAGVSSYNEQFF. CDR3 sequence (DNA): TGCGCCAGCAGCCAAGATCAGTTAGCGGGGGTGAGCTCCTACAATGAGCAGTTCTTC.

The chain recombines TRBV6-5 with TRBJ1-4; D is unresolved. With 7 bases removed from V and 5 bases from J, the gap between germline ends came to 8 bases. Germline-derived CDR1 and CDR2 are MNHEY and SVGAGI. The CDR3 is 12 amino acids. The chain's CDR3 is CASMGPNEKLFF. The CDR3, as DNA: TGTGCCAGCATGGGCCCGAATGAAAAACTGTTTTTT.

This clone has just a few counts. The genes are TRBV6-5 and TRBJ1-1, with 10 bases fitting TRBD1. Per the germline V gene, CDR1 is MNHEY and CDR2 is SVGAGI. V dropped 6 bases and J dropped 4; count of bases not matched to a gene: 5. CDR3 size: 14 residues. CDR3 DNA sequence: TGTGCCAGCAGCGAGGACAGGGGGGGCACTGAAGCTTTCTTT. It translates to CASSEDRGGTEAFF.

There are a few counts of this clone. The J gene is TRBJ1-1, the V gene TRBV6-6; 8 nucleotides match TRBD1. V trimming: 7 bases; J trimming: 4 bases; junction bases outside the gene matches: 8. The CDR3 totals 14 residues. The germline gives CDR1 MNHNY, CDR2 SVGAGI (reference sequence). The CDR3 coding sequence is TGTGCCAGCACCGAGACAGGGGAGGTCACTGAAGCTTTCTTT. This translates into CASTETGEVTEAFF.

V is TRBV11-3 and J is TRBJ2-3; 7 nucleotides agree with TRBD1. J gave up 8 bases and V 3 bases, and 2 bases lay outside the gene matches. This CDR3 is built from 12 residues. CDR1 is SGHNT, CDR2 YENEEA, per germline. Here the CDR3 reads CASSLRDSTQYF. Written as DNA, the CDR3 is TGTGCCAGCAGCTTGAGGGACAGTACGCAGTATTTT.

This clone was detected once. The chain uses TRBV19 and TRBJ1-1; TRBD1 matches 8 bases. V lost 4 bases and J lost 0; bases outside the gene matches: 10. The CDR3 sequence is 17 residues long. The V gene's germline CDR1 is LNHDA and CDR2 SQIVND (reference sequence). CDR3 bases: TGTGCCAGTAGTAGCCCCCCAGGGGGCCACATGAACACTGAAGCTTTCTTT. Translated, it gives CASSSPPGGHMNTEAFF.

This chain links TRBV18 with TRBJ2-1; 9 nucleotides agree with TRBD2. Germline trimming cut 3 bases from V and 4 bases from J; bases unmatched to any gene: 7. Looked up from germline, CDR1 is KGHSH and CDR2 is LQKENI. This CDR3 is built from 16 residues. The CDR3 coding sequence is TGTGCCAGCTCACCGGCGCTTAGCGGGGGATACAATGAGCAGTTCTTC. Amino acids: CASSPALSGGYNEQFF.

The chain carries TRBV19 and TRBJ1-1; TRBD1 might be the D (5 bases). Trimming removed 4 bases from V and 1 base from J, with 10 bases in between. CDR3 size: 14 residues. CDR1 is LNHDA and CDR2 is SQIVND in the germline V gene (reference sequence). This CDR3 reads CASSRGTENTEAFF. CDR3 bases: TGTGCCAGTAGTAGAGGGACTGAGAACACTGAAGCTTTCTTT. Supplemented by reference TRBV19 and TRBJ1-1, the full variable domain reads DGGITQSPKYLFRKEGQNVTLSCEQNLNHDAMYWYRQDPGQGLRLIYYSQIVNDFQKGDIAEGYSVSREKKESFPLTVTSAQKNPTAFYLCASSRGTENTEAFFGQGTRLTVV.

This sequence joins TRBV15 and TRBJ2-5, with 14 bases that match TRBD2. This CDR3 is 17 amino acids long. CDR1 is LNHNV and CDR2 is YYDKDF in the germline V gene (reference sequence). Trimming removed 4 bases from V and 1 base from J; junction bases left unmatched: 5. Here the CDR3 DNA reads TGTGCCACCAGCATCCCGGGACTAGCGGGGGTCCAAGAGACCCAGTACTTC. Its translation is CATSIPGLAGVQETQYF.

The chain recombines TRBV6-5 with TRBJ2-7, with 8 bases identical to TRBD1. V lost 7 bases to trimming and J lost 1 base; unmatched junction nucleotides: 6. The CDR3 extends over 14 amino acids. Per germline, CDR1 MNHEY and CDR2 SVGAGI. The CDR3 bases are TGTGCCAGCAACCGGGACAGGCTGTCCTACGAGCAGTACTTC. It encodes CASNRDRLSYEQYF.

V gene TRBV3-1 (or the pseudogene TRBV3-2) combines with J gene TRBJ1-2; D uncertain. V was pared by 2 bases and J by 3 bases, with 10 bases between. CDR1 is LGHDT and CDR2 is YNNKEL in the germline V gene (reference sequence). The CDR3 contains 14 residues. This chain's CDR3 is CASSQLAEYYGYTF. DNA for the CDR3: TGTGCCAGCAGCCAACTAGCTGAGTACTATGGCTACACCTTC.

This clone has a handful of counts. V gene TRBV29-1 combines with J gene TRBJ1-2; weak D call: TRBD1 (5 bases). The CDR3 is 14 residues long. CDR1 and CDR2 from the germline V gene are SQVTM and ANQGSEA. Trimming stripped 1 base from V and 3 bases from J, with 12 bases between. CDR3: CSVEGQGGYYGYTF. In DNA form, the CDR3 reads TGCAGCGTTGAAGGTCAGGGAGGGTACTATGGCTACACCTTC.

This chain links TRBV5-4 with TRBJ1-2; D is perhaps TRBD1 (6 bases). CDR3 length: 18 amino acids. Per germline, CDR1 SGHNT and CDR2 YYREEE (reference sequence). V was trimmed by 4 bases and J by 0 bases, leaving 22 bases between them. The CDR3 nucleotides are TGTGCCAGCAGCCAAATTGGTAGCGGGACATCCGCTAACTATGGCTACACCTTC. This codes for CASSQIGSGTSANYGYTF.

This clone was detected only a few times. This chain joins TRBV7-9 and TRBJ1-6, with D unclear. V lost 8 bases and J lost 0, with 11 bases in between. Per the germline V gene, CDR1 is SEHNR and CDR2 is FQNEAQ (reference sequence). The CDR3 totals 15 residues. CDR3 residues: CASSTESSYNSPLHF. CDR3 bases: TGTGCCAGCTCAACCGAGAGCTCCTATAATTCACCCCTCCACTTT.

The gene calls are TRBV5-1 and TRBJ1-4; TRBD1 aligns across 7 bases. V dropped 5 bases and J dropped 5; count of bases not matched to a gene: 6. The CDR3 loop spans 14 amino acids. Germline loops: CDR1 SGHRS, CDR2 YFSETQ. DNA of the CDR3: TGCGCCAGCAGTCCCGGGACAGAGAATGAAAAACTGTTTTTT. As protein: CASSPGTENEKLFF.

The chain combines TRBV3-1 (or the pseudogene TRBV3-2) with TRBJ2-3; D is possibly TRBD2 (6 bases). The germline V gene encodes CDR1 LGHDT and CDR2 YNNKEL (reference sequence). The CDR3 runs to 18 residues. Trimming cost V 4 bases and J 2 bases, with 22 bases left between them. The CDR3 region is CASSRLLKTRIVTDTQYF. The CDR3, as DNA: TGTGCCAGCAGCCGATTACTTAAGACTAGGATAGTCACAGATACGCAGTATTTT.

This chain connects TRBV18 to TRBJ2-3, with no clear D. Trimming stripped 8 bases from V and 4 bases from J, with 16 bases between. This CDR3 has 14 amino acids. In germline, CDR1 is KGHSH, CDR2 LQKENI. The CDR3 bases are TGTGCCAGCAAACCAGGCGCAGCCGCAGATACGCAGTATTTT. Encoded protein: CASKPGAAADTQYF.

The gene calls are TRBV3-1 (or the pseudogene TRBV3-2) and TRBJ1-3; D possibly corresponds to TRBD1 (5 bases). Looked up from germline, CDR1 is LGHDT and CDR2 is YNNKEL (reference sequence). Trimming pared 3 bases from V and 0 bases from J, leaving 15 bases between. The CDR3 extends over 17 amino acids. The CDR3 protein is CASSHYQRQISGNTIYF. CDR3 nucleotides: TGTGCCAGCAGCCATTATCAGCGACAGATCTCTGGAAACACCATATATTTT.

The V call is TRBV10-2, the J call TRBJ1-2, with D possibly matching TRBD1 (5 bases). V was cut by 0 bases and J by 1 base, with 12 bases left in between. The length of the CDR3 is 16 residues. From germline, CDR1 is WSHSY and CDR2 SAAADI. The CDR3 region has the DNA TGCGCCAGCAGTGAGTCTGCGAGACAGATTAACTATGGCTACACCTTC. Amino acid sequence: CASSESARQINYGYTF.

V gene TRBV5-4 combines with J gene TRBJ1-1, with 8 bases matching TRBD1. The germline gives CDR1 SGHNT, CDR2 YYREEE (reference sequence). V lost 2 bases, J lost 1 base, and 1 base stayed unmatched. CDR3 length equals 14 residues. CDR3 in DNA: TGTGCCAGCAGCTTACAGGGGGGGAACACTGAAGCTTTCTTT. Translated: CASSLQGGNTEAFF.

V and J are TRBV3-1 (or the pseudogene TRBV3-2) and TRBJ2-7, with 11 nucleotides matching TRBD2. CDR1 and CDR2 from the germline V gene are LGHDT and YNNKEL (reference sequence). V shed 5 bases, J shed 7 bases, and the junction held 10 bases outside the gene matches. CDR3 length: 15 residues. CDR3 DNA sequence: TGTGCCAGCAGCAGATTTAGCGGGGGGGCTGGAGAGCAGTACTTC. It translates to CASSRFSGGAGEQYF.

The genes are TRBV2 and TRBJ1-5; D may be TRBD1 (6 bases). V was shortened by 10 bases and J by 6 bases, with 19 bases between the two germline ends. CDR3 length equals 14 residues. Germline V lookup: CDR1 SNHLY, CDR2 FYNNEI. CDR3 nucleotide sequence: TGTGCCACCGTTGGAGGGGGGGGAAGTCAGCCCCAGCATTTT. It translates to CATVGGGGSQPQHF.

The CDR3 DNA is TGTGCCAGTAAGCCCGGGACAGGGGGCAATGAGCAGTTCTTC. Its translation is CASKPGTGGNEQFF. The J gene is TRBJ2-1, the V gene TRBV19; TRBD1 matches 11 bases. Trimming took 7 bases from V and 6 from J; bases not matched to a gene: 5. Per germline, CDR1 LNHDA and CDR2 SQIVND (reference sequence). The CDR3 runs to 14 residues.